This TCR beta chain came from a study of cytomegalovirus exposure and HLA in healthy donors (dated by TCRdb to 2016 to 2017). About the full investigation: In an earlier analysis of fewer than 750 of the donors, around 300 Gb of sequence data and roughly 100 million unique TCR beta sequences from about 190 million T cells were reported. Along with the approximately 600-subject first cohort, a separate validation cohort of some 130 different subjects was used. To predict cytomegalovirus infection status, the study combined high-throughput TCR immunosequencing, statistical association of individual TCRs with disease status, and machine learning. The study aimed to test whether cataloging public T cell receptors could reveal signatures of past pathogen exposure. The number of typed donors differed by locus: about 620-630 for A, B, C, DRB1 and DQB1; 500 to 550 for DQA1; about 600 for DPA1; and some 450 for DPB1. On average, roughly 240,000 unique TCR beta nucleotide sequences were sequenced per donor among about 400 genotyped donors of the cohort, with roughly 19% of those sequences being non-productive. Alongside the repertoire data, information on donor age, sex, ethnicity and CMV serostatus was compiled. The study used immunosequencing to profile the T cell repertoires of approximately 640 subjects and linked those repertoires to cytomegalovirus serostatus. A later genetic analysis took genome-wide SNP genotypes for about 55% of the roughly 700 donors and used that subset as a discovery cohort. A few DR-DQ haplotypes were treated as single units for association and clustering because of strong linkage in the cohort. An early release covering 550 to 700 HLA-typed donors comprised roughly 300 gigabases of sequencing data and around 80 million unique TCR sequences. An earlier analysis of several hundred of the donors applied high-throughput TCR beta sequencing to assess whether each TCR beta V gene segment acted as functional or pseudogenic. HLA typing included class I and class II loci at four-digit resolution. A later analysis re-analyzed previously published TCR beta repertoires from 650 to 800 donors and added high-resolution HLA genotyping to study TCR occurrence patterns. The genetic ancestry cluster associated with self-reported Caucasian donors included about 84% of the roughly 400 genotyped donors. Every repertoire in the discovery cohort had been generated on one and the same sequencing platform. Rather than using new phenotypic data, the later analysis identified candidate immune exposures from TCR beta sequences and from how often those sequences occurred across donors.

Libraries were made using the immunoSEQ multiplex PCR assay. For the multiplex PCR, a mixture combining 60 forward primers for TCR Vbeta segments and 13 reverse primers for TCR Jbeta segments was used. A multiplex PCR assay on genomic DNA amplified the CDR3 region of rearranged TCR beta genes. The Illumina HiSeq System was used to sequence the amplified TCR beta libraries as 87-base-pair reads. Processing in the source paper ran as follows. In a later analysis, tens of millions of unique TCR beta chains were counted across the approximately 670 repertoires, and roughly 10 million of these chains were shared by at least two donors. Raw reads were error-corrected and collapsed into unique sequences by a nearest-neighbor algorithm in which closely related sequences were merged to remove PCR and sequencing errors. Alignment of CDR3 sequences to IMGT reference sequences was used to assign V, D and J gene segments. For a sequence to be retained, at least a six-nucleotide match to both a V gene segment and a J gene segment was required. A rearrangement was called productive if the CDR3 had no stop codons and remained in frame with V and J, and every other rearrangement was called non-productive. CDR3 was defined by IMGT convention, running from the second conserved V-encoded cysteine to the conserved J-encoded phenylalanine. The earlier analysis of around 640 of the donors excluded sequences that lacked an unambiguous match to a single V gene segment. An earlier analysis of some 500 of the donors classified V segments as functional when productive rearrangements were above 56.7% and as segregating when the standard deviation between donors was above 5%. A statistical classification framework was developed to diagnose cytomegalovirus status using the catalog of TCR beta chain sequences. A later analysis assigned V and J genes by comparing TCR nucleotide sequences with IMGT/GENE-DB human TR gene sequences. Using the TCRdist pipeline, a later analysis assigned CDR3 sequences along with most-parsimonious VDJ recombination scenarios. In a later analysis, each TCR beta chain was defined by its CDR3 amino acid sequence together with its V-gene family, and reads without a unique V-gene family were excluded. A later analysis removed nearly 600 highly shared, low-generation-probability nucleotide sequences to deal with suspected cross-contamination and a sequencing artifact. For each public chain, a later analysis derived a clonal expansion index from normalized ranks of inferred template counts within each repertoire. In a later analysis, generation probabilities were computed using a VDJ recombination model fitted to out-of-frame rearrangements, and the results were checked against IGoR. A later analysis scored TCR-TCR, TCR-HLA and TCR-CMV co-occurrence with hypergeometric tests, applying a repertoire-size bias correction to TCR pairs. A later analysis estimated false discovery rates by permuting HLA or CMV assignments 20 times. In a later analysis, co-occurring TCRs were grouped using DBSCAN, and TCRdist sequence similarity was added for clustering within HLA-allele-positive subsets. Co-occurrence clustering excluded repertoires with fewer than 30,000 or more than 120,000 public chains, plus five with anomalous nucleotide sharing. TCRdb took this table from immuneACCESS and kept in-frame rearrangements with V and J called. Such tables lack part of the clones; where checked against another copy, unresolved V genes explain under half of the gap, and the rest is unexplained. V and J calls and clone size follow that table, whereas D and trimming were derived from the DNA. Here the sample has around 200,000 clones; around 80% occur a single time. The ten largest clones represent roughly 6% of the sample.

The cohort comprised fewer than 750 healthy bone marrow donors. All cohort members were sampled while nominally healthy, although unrecorded immune exposures were likely present. The donor was CMV seropositive and belonged to the group of 250 to 300 seropositive cohort members. A peripheral blood sample was collected from each donor, and TCR beta sequencing was performed on peripheral blood mononuclear cells. Genomic DNA was extracted from the blood cell samples with the Qiagen DNeasy Blood Extraction Kit. The paper as a whole reports these results and caveats: Across donors, most TCR sequences were observed very rarely, whereas some public TCRs were present in many individuals. Presence/absence analyses assumed roughly uniform sequencing depth across donors, an assumption that may not hold. Because the 87-base-pair reads could not distinguish some IMGT-functional V segments, including TRBV6-2 and TRBV6-3, those segments were excluded. In a later genetic analysis, a missense DCLRE1C variant was associated with V-gene and J-gene trimming of TCR beta chains, and the association was replicated in an independent cohort. Most CMV-associated TCR beta chains appeared to be HLA-restricted in a later analysis, and the HLA associations seemed to be driven largely by CMV exposure. Immune exposure information for the cohort was limited to CMV serostatus. Compared with the 666-donor mean, donors in an Asian-associated ancestry cluster had fewer N-insertions in productive TCRs, according to a later genetic analysis. A cluster of highly shared sequence variants was judged likely to represent a technical artifact of the sequencing pipeline. Linkage disequilibrium might explain the correlated functional status among segregating V segments, but an unknown experimental factor could not be ruled out. The classifier was reported to diagnose cytomegalovirus status with high specificity and sensitivity in both the original cohort and the validation cohort. Several of the top co-occurrence clusters appeared to be linked to parvovirus B19, influenza, CMV and Epstein-Barr virus, according to a later analysis. When HLA alleles, especially DR and DQ, strongly co-occurred, attributing TCR associations to individual alleles was difficult. According to a later analysis, TCR association rates differed among HLA loci, with DRB1 alleles showing the most associated TCRs and HLA-C alleles showing the fewest. In an earlier analysis of roughly 560 of the donors, most TCR beta V segments were observed in productive rearrangements about 90% or about 30% of the time, broadly matching IMGT annotations. This cohort had only TCR beta chains sequenced, and the lack of alpha or paired-chain data limited which features could be detected. A few of the identified cytomegalovirus-associated TCR beta chains were confirmed in vitro to be specific for cytomegalovirus antigens. In a later analysis, HLA-associated TCR beta chains showed more clonal expansion and lower generation probabilities than non-associated chains that were equally common. According to the authors, the approach could potentially be generalized to other disease states and immunological phenotypes. A later analysis associated roughly 17,000 TCR beta sequences with specific HLA alleles at a false discovery rate of 0.05. The earlier analysis of 450 to 700 of the donors excluded over 15 rarely observed V segments, including chromosome 9 orphons, because counts were too low. Because HLA typing was missing for some donors at each locus, association tests included only the typed subset. In the study, 150 to 200 TCR beta chains were listed as associated with cytomegalovirus. A further reported finding was that TCR beta sequences accurately predicted the HLA-A and HLA-B alleles for most subjects in the first cohort.

This clone was seen more than once but under ten times. Its antigen target is currently unknown. Base qualities are missing; no much larger clone stands one base away. V is cut by 0 bases and J by 6 bases, and the space between the germline ends is 11 bases. From the cysteine up to the phenylalanine, the CDR3 has a length of 15 residues. This entry keeps only the CDR3 DNA: 45 bases, framed from base 1. Via the germline V gene, CDR1 is WSHSY and CDR2 SAAADI. The sequence was obtained from a man aged 35-49 years in good health and CMV-seropositive. The chain is made from TRBV10-2 and TRBJ1-4; the best D guess is TRBD1, with 5 bases matching. Sequencing used PBMCs. The nucleotides read TGCGCCAGCAGTGAGTCGCGCCAGGGTCATGAAAAACTGTTTTTT. The translation is CASSESRQGHEKLFF.